These 11 T cell receptor beta chains share one sample of origin, sequenced in a study of spatial heterogeneity in lung cancer. Documented time point: blood at routine non-recurrence follow-up after resection. Using its own MiXCR run on the 5' RACE reads, TCRdb lists one record per CDR3 protein. The sample lists roughly 70,000 distinct CDR3 sequences; roughly 9% were seen once. Sequences were derived from PBMCs, sampled at follow-up. Receptor source: a female donor with early-stage non-small cell lung cancer.

This clonotype was counted many times. This chain uses TRBV9 with TRBJ2-6; D remains ambiguous. Trimming took 7 bases from V and 1 from J, leaving 9 bases between them. Germline CDR1 and CDR2: SGDLS and YYNGEE. CDR3 length: 14 residues. The CDR3 nucleotides are TGTGCCAGCGGGGTCCCATCTGGGGCCAACGTCCTGACTTTC. Residues: CASGVPSGANVLTF.

This rearrangement joins TRBV2 to TRBJ2-5; TRBD2 matches 8 bases. With V trimmed by 6 bases and J by 1 base, 7 bases remained unmatched. The CDR3 is 15 residues long. The V gene's germline CDR1 is SNHLY and CDR2 FYNNEI. This CDR3 reads CASRGVAGRQETQYF. The CDR3 nucleotides read TGTGCCAGCAGAGGGGTAGCGGGACGCCAAGAGACCCAGTACTTC.

This clonotype was recorded a few times. In DNA, the CDR3 is TGTGCCAGCAGCTTTTGGGCGGGAGAGTCCTACAATGAGCAGTTCTTC. Translating gives CASSFWAGESYNEQFF. The chain has TRBV11-2 and TRBJ2-1; 7 bases fit TRBD2. The V and J ends lost 3 bases and 1 base, in that order; junction bases with no gene match: 6. CDR3 length: 16 amino acids. Germline values: CDR1 SGHAT, CDR2 FQNNGV.

This clonotype was picked up many times. The chain carries TRBV7-9 and TRBJ2-2; D unresolved. The CDR3 is made up of 13 amino acids. The V gene's germline CDR1 is SEHNR and CDR2 FQNEAQ (reference sequence). V was pared by 1 base and J by 7 bases, with 7 bases between. The CDR3 here is CASSLVGIGELFF. CDR3 nucleotides: TGTGCCAGCAGCTTAGTTGGTATCGGGGAGCTGTTTTTT.

This clonotype was counted ten times or more. The chain employs TRBV6-1 and TRBJ2-3, with D tentatively TRBD2 (7 bases). This CDR3 is built from 15 residues. Trimming pared 0 bases from V and 4 bases from J, leaving 11 bases between. Germline V gene data show CDR1 as MNHNS and CDR2 as SASEGT. The CDR3 nucleotides read TGTGCCAGCAGTGAAGCTTGGGGGGGGCCAGATACGCAGTATTTT. Translating it yields CASSEAWGGPDTQYF.

This clonotype came up a few times. J is TRBJ1-6 and V is TRBV3-1; D remains ambiguous. The CDR3 spans 16 residues. V lost 1 base, J lost 1 base, and 8 bases lay in between. CDR1 and CDR2 (germline): LGHDT, YNNKEL (reference sequence). The CDR3 loop is CASSQGASSYNSPLHF. CDR3 DNA: TGTGCCAGCAGCCAAGGCGCAAGTTCCTATAATTCACCCCTCCACTTT.

The chain recombines TRBV27 with TRBJ1-5, with 8 positions matching TRBD1. The CDR3 is 19 residues long. The germline CDR1 and CDR2 sequences are MNHEY and SMNVEV (reference sequence). Trimming cost V 6 bases and J 2 bases; bases outside gene matches: 18. The CDR3: CASSRTRTGSGVGNQPQHF. CDR3 nucleotide sequence: TGTGCCAGCAGCCGTACTAGGACAGGGTCGGGTGTCGGCAATCAGCCCCAGCATTTT.

This clonotype was observed at least ten times. The chain employs TRBV11-2 and TRBJ2-3; 9 nucleotides line up with TRBD1. CDR1 and CDR2 (germline): SGHAT, FQNNGV. The CDR3 is 15 residues long. V lost 3 bases and J lost 4; bases outside the gene matches: 5. The CDR3 here is CASSFTGTGSDTQYF. The CDR3 bases are TGTGCCAGCAGCTTTACCGGGACAGGGTCAGATACGCAGTATTTT.

This clonotype has a count of ten or more. The rearrangement uses TRBV29-1 and TRBJ1-2, with D unresolved. V shed 7 bases and J shed 10 bases, with 10 bases lying between them. The CDR3 runs to 9 residues. Looked up from germline, CDR1 is SQVTM and CDR2 is ANQGSEA. CDR3 sequence (DNA): TGCAGCGCAACCCCACCCTACACCTTC. It translates to CSATPPYTF.

Ten or more counts support this clonotype. The DNA of the CDR3 is TGTGCCAGCAGTGGCAACCGCTACAATGAGCAGTTCTTC. It is translated as CASSGNRYNEQFF. The rearrangement links TRBV2 to TRBJ2-1; the D is unclear. V lost 4 bases and J lost 3, with 7 bases in between. Germline V gene lookup returns CDR1 SNHLY and CDR2 FYNNEI. CDR3 length: 13 residues.

The rearrangement joins TRBV28 to TRBJ2-7; 11 bases line up with TRBD1. This CDR3 has 13 residues. CDR1 is MDHEN and CDR2 is SYDVKM in the germline V gene. With 10 bases clipped from V and 4 bases from J, the junction kept 6 bases outside the gene matches. The CDR3 region is CAIQGQGGYEQYF. The CDR3 coding sequence is TGTGCCATCCAGGGACAGGGGGGATACGAGCAGTACTTC.